This is a list of T cell receptor beta chains from one sample in a study of cytomegalovirus exposure and HLA in healthy donors. Data came from immunoSEQ multiplex PCR; TCRdb stores just in-frame clones and leaves some out. The sample has about 100,000 clones; around 80% are singletons. Sequencing used PBMCs. These receptors were obtained from a male donor in good health and CMV-seropositive. Each CDR3 is given with its conserved first and last residue. Fields, in order: clone size, D gene, V gene, J gene, CDR3 DNA, CDR3 protein. A D gene is named only where the DNA matches it firmly. Size values are once, few and many counts, or a class for expanded clones, and some rows have none.

abundance: NA
d_gene: TRBD2
v_gene: TRBV30
j_gene: TRBJ2-2
CDR3nt: TGTGCCTGGAGTACGGGGGGGCCGGTAGGGGAGCTGTTTTTT
CDR3aa: CAWSTGGPVGELFF

abundance: NA
d_gene: TRBD2
v_gene: TRBV30
j_gene: TRBJ2-1
CDR3nt: TGTGCCTGGGGGACTAGCGGGGGTAAAGAGTTCTTC
CDR3aa: CAWGTSGGKEFF

abundance: NA
d_gene: TRBD1
v_gene: TRBV5-1
j_gene: TRBJ2-2
CDR3nt: TGCGCCAGCTACCTTGGGGGACAGAGGACCGGGGAGCTGTTTTTT
CDR3aa: CASYLGGQRTGELFF

abundance: once
d_gene: TRBD1
v_gene: TRBV5-8
j_gene: TRBJ2-5
CDR3nt: TGTGCCAGCAGAACAGAGGGTGGGCAGGGGGAAGAGACCCAGTACTTC
CDR3aa: CASRTEGGQGEETQYF

abundance: NA
d_gene: TRBD1
v_gene: TRBV10-3
j_gene: TRBJ1-2
CDR3nt: TGTGCCACCACCGGGACAGGGTCGAACTATGGCTACACCTTC
CDR3aa: CATTGTGSNYGYTF

abundance: NA
d_gene: TRBD2
v_gene: TRBV11-3
j_gene: TRBJ2-3
CDR3nt: TGTGCCAGCAGCTTAGAAGGTGGGACTAGCGGGGGCACAGATACGCAGTATTTT
CDR3aa: CASSLEGGTSGGTDTQYF

abundance: NA
d_gene: TRBD1
v_gene: TRBV18
j_gene: TRBJ1-4
CDR3nt: TGTGCCAGCTCGCGGGACAGGGGAACTAATGAAAAACTGTTTTTT
CDR3aa: CASSRDRGTNEKLFF

abundance: NA
d_gene: NA
v_gene: TRBV5-1
j_gene: TRBJ2-3
CDR3nt: TGCGCCAGCAGCTTTTTATCTAGTGTCTCAGATACGCAGTATTTT
CDR3aa: CASSFLSSVSDTQYF

abundance: NA
d_gene: NA
v_gene: TRBV5-1
j_gene: TRBJ1-2
CDR3nt: TGCGCCAGCAGCTTAGTACAGGGCGACTATGGCTACACCTTC
CDR3aa: CASSLVQGDYGYTF

abundance: few
d_gene: TRBD1
v_gene: TRBV19
j_gene: TRBJ1-2
CDR3nt: TGTGCCAGTAGTAACCCCTGGAGGGGGCGAGGCGGCTACACCTTC
CDR3aa: CASSNPWRGRGGYTF

abundance: NA
d_gene: TRBD1
v_gene: TRBV7-9
j_gene: TRBJ1-4
CDR3nt: TGTGCCAGCAGCCGGGACAGTGGAGGTTATGAAAAACTGTTTTTT
CDR3aa: CASSRDSGGYEKLFF

abundance: NA
d_gene: NA
v_gene: TRBV6-5
j_gene: TRBJ2-7
CDR3nt: TGTGCCAGCAGTTACGGGGCGGGGAGGTACGAGCAGTACTTC
CDR3aa: CASSYGAGRYEQYF

abundance: NA
d_gene: NA
v_gene: TRBV25-1
j_gene: TRBJ1-2
CDR3nt: TGTGCCAGCAGCTCTACCAGGGGTGACTATGGCTACACCTTC
CDR3aa: CASSSTRGDYGYTF

abundance: NA
d_gene: NA
v_gene: TRBV19
j_gene: TRBJ2-7
CDR3nt: TGTGCCAGTAGTAGCGTGGGGGCAAGCTACGAGCAGTACTTC
CDR3aa: CASSSVGASYEQYF

abundance: NA
d_gene: NA
v_gene: TRBV5-1
j_gene: TRBJ1-3
CDR3nt: TGCGCCAGCAGGCAACAGATATCCTCTGGAAACACCATATATTTT
CDR3aa: CASRQQISSGNTIYF

abundance: few
d_gene: TRBD2
v_gene: TRBV2
j_gene: TRBJ2-3
CDR3nt: TGTGCCAGCTCTTCCGGGACTAGCGGTGCCATTGGAACGCAGTATTTT
CDR3aa: CASSSGTSGAIGTQYF

abundance: NA
d_gene: NA
v_gene: TRBV19
j_gene: TRBJ2-7
CDR3nt: TGTGCCAGTAGTATCACCGGGACACAGCCTTACGAGCAGTACTTC
CDR3aa: CASSITGTQPYEQYF

abundance: few
d_gene: NA
v_gene: TRBV18
j_gene: TRBJ2-5
CDR3nt: TGTGCCAGCTCACCACGGCCCACCACAGAGACCCAGTACTTC
CDR3aa: CASSPRPTTETQYF

abundance: few
d_gene: TRBD1
v_gene: TRBV10-3
j_gene: TRBJ2-7
CDR3nt: TGTGCCATCAGTGGGACAGGGAAAAGGGACGAGCAGTACTTC
CDR3aa: CAISGTGKRDEQYF

abundance: NA
d_gene: NA
v_gene: TRBV12-5
j_gene: TRBJ2-1
CDR3nt: TGTGCTAGGGGGTCGACCAACAGGTTCCAGGGTGAGCAGTTCTTC
CDR3aa: CARGSTNRFQGEQFF